These 14 T cell receptor beta chains were all obtained from the same sample, sequenced in a study of T cell responses to AZD1222 COVID-19 vaccine. The data were produced by immunoSEQ multiplex PCR, yet TCRdb's version contains in-frame clones alone and is incomplete. The sample shows fewer than 150,000 clones, around 90% of them seen only once. This specimen consisted of peripheral blood, obtained 28 days after the second AZD1222 dose. These receptor sequences come from an adult who received the AZD1222 COVID-19 vaccine.

The V call is TRBV2, the J call TRBJ1-5, with 10 bases lining up with TRBD1. The CDR3 is 14 amino acids. V lost 6 bases, J lost 5 bases, and 4 bases stayed unmatched. Germline CDR1 reads SNHLY; CDR2 reads FYNNEI. The CDR3 nucleotides are TGTGCCAGCAGGGGGGGGACAGGGGATCAGCCCCAGCATTTT. As protein: CASRGGTGDQPQHF.

V is TRBV3-1 (or the pseudogene TRBV3-2) and J is TRBJ1-2; 7 bases match TRBD1. The CDR3 is 16 amino acids. CDR1 LGHDT and CDR2 YNNKEL come from the germline V gene (reference sequence). Trimming took 1 base from V and 3 from J; bases not matched to a gene: 8. Here the CDR3 reads CASSQGVGRGDYGYTF. In nucleotides, the CDR3 is TGTGCCAGCAGCCAAGGGGTCGGCAGGGGGGACTATGGCTACACCTTC.

This clone has more than one count but fewer than ten. V gene TRBV24-1 combines with J gene TRBJ1-5; 12 bases are shared with TRBD1. The length of the CDR3 is 20 residues. V lost 4 bases and J lost 0; bases outside the gene matches: 12. The germline gives CDR1 KGHDR, CDR2 SFDVKD. The CDR3 DNA is TGTGCCACCAGTGACTCCGGGACAGGGGGCTCTCCGTATAGCAATCAGCCCCAGCATTTT. Translation: CATSDSGTGGSPYSNQPQHF.

CDR3 region: CASSLAARSLEQYF. The CDR3 coding sequence is TGTGCCAGCAGCTTAGCAGCACGATCTCTCGAGCAGTACTTC. This sequence joins TRBV11-3 and TRBJ2-7; D call uncertain. The CDR3 totals 14 residues. V lost 1 base and J 6 bases, leaving 13 bases between the germline ends. The germline V gene encodes CDR1 SGHNT and CDR2 YENEEA.

This chain connects TRBV4-3 to TRBJ1-2, with D unclear. V lost 4 bases, J lost 2 bases, and 11 bases lay in between. The germline V gene encodes CDR1 LGHNA and CDR2 YSLEER. This CDR3 contains 14 residues. CDR3 residues: CASSRVGLNYGYTF. The CDR3, as DNA: TGCGCCAGCAGCCGCGTTGGACTGAACTATGGCTACACCTTC.

This clone appeared a single time. The rearrangement uses TRBV7-6 and TRBJ1-1, with 7 bases lining up with TRBD1. V lost 5 bases, J lost 0 bases, and 9 bases stayed unmatched. This CDR3 contains 16 residues. Germline V gene sequence: CDR1 SGHVS, CDR2 FNYEAQ. DNA for the CDR3: TGTGCCAGCAGCCCTCGGCCCACAGGGGTGAACACTGAAGCTTTCTTT. Amino acid sequence: CASSPRPTGVNTEAFF.

The genes are TRBV10-3 and TRBJ2-2; tentatively, D is TRBD2 (5 bases). CDR3 length equals 13 residues. CDR1 and CDR2 from the germline V gene are ENHRY and SYGVKD. The V end was cut by 4 bases, the J end by 7 bases, with 10 bases between. CDR3 DNA sequence: TGTGCCATCAGTGGCCTCGGGAACGGGGAGCTGTTTTTT. This translates into CAISGLGNGELFF.

The chain recombines TRBV5-1 with TRBJ1-2; no clear D gene. The germline CDR1 and CDR2 sequences are SGHRS and YFSETQ. This CDR3 has 15 amino acids. Trimming took 7 bases from V and 2 from J, leaving 18 bases between them. CDR3 sequence reads: CASSRDFAVNYGYTF. The CDR3 DNA reads as TGCGCCAGCTCTCGGGATTTTGCAGTAAACTATGGCTACACCTTC.

CDR3 region: CASSSTDTQYF. The CDR3 DNA is TGTGCCAGCAGCTCCACAGATACGCAGTATTTT. The J gene is TRBJ2-3, the V gene TRBV7-9; D not certain. The CDR3 is made up of 11 amino acids. Germline CDR1 and CDR2: SEHNR and FQNEAQ (reference sequence). V lost 4 bases and J lost 2, with 1 base in between.

The rearrangement joins TRBV12-3 or TRBV12-4 to TRBJ1-3; 9 nucleotides match TRBD1. The CDR3 is 13 residues long. J gave up 6 bases and V 5 bases, and 2 bases lay outside the gene matches. The CDR3 sequence: CASSRTGENTIYF. The CDR3 DNA reads TGTGCCAGCAGTCGGACAGGGGAAAACACCATATATTTT.

This clone was seen a single time. The chain couples TRBV27 to TRBJ1-1; D is unclear. CDR1 MNHEY and CDR2 SMNVEV come from the germline V gene (reference sequence). This CDR3 comprises 12 residues. Trimming removed 6 bases at V and 5 bases at J, with 10 bases between. CDR3 region: CASSFTGTEAFF. The CDR3 nucleotides are TGTGCCAGCAGCTTTACGGGTACTGAAGCTTTCTTT.

The genes are TRBV6-6 and TRBJ2-3; D is unresolved. The CDR3 has 13 residues. The germline V and J ends were trimmed by 6 bases and 2 bases, with 9 bases remaining between them. CDR1 is MNHNY, CDR2 SVGAGI, per germline (reference sequence). The chain's CDR3 is CASSRRLTDTQYF. The CDR3 DNA reads TGTGCCAGCAGCAGGCGGCTCACAGATACGCAGTATTTT.

Only a few counts were recorded for this clone. The chain carries TRBV19 and TRBJ1-2; a weak D match, TRBD1 (6 bases). Trimming left V 5 bases short and J 7 bases short, with 20 bases between. The length of the CDR3 is 15 residues. Germline values: CDR1 LNHDA, CDR2 SQIVND (reference sequence). This chain's CDR3 is CASSRGADSSVGYTF. The CDR3, as DNA: TGTGCCAGTAGTCGTGGGGCGGACAGTTCGGTTGGCTACACCTTC.

The V gene is TRBV5-1, the J gene TRBJ1-2; D not resolved. With 0 bases removed from V and 4 bases from J, the gap between germline ends came to 10 bases. There are 14 residues in the CDR3. Germline V CDR1 and CDR2: SGHRS, YFSETQ. The CDR3 reads CASSLADQAYGYTF. In DNA, the CDR3 is TGCGCCAGCAGCTTGGCCGATCAGGCCTATGGCTACACCTTC.